This TCR beta chain was recorded in a study of blood T cell repertoires in COVID-19. Overall study: PBMCs, B-cell-depleted T cells, or T cells were the source of the cDNA or gDNA that made up the material.

This clone was counted only a few times. In germline, CDR1 is SGHDT, CDR2 YYEEEE. Trimming removed 0 bases at V and 1 base at J, with 7 bases between. CDR3 length: 14 amino acids. Sequencing was performed with immunoSEQ multiplex PCR; in TCRdb, only in-frame clones are kept and a portion is missing. Seen here are about 500,000 clones, roughly nine tenths observed once, and the top ten hold roughly 8.3%. This TCR came from a woman aged 45-59 years with COVID-19, enrolled during active disease. Sequences were obtained from peripheral blood. The J gene is TRBJ1-1, the V gene TRBV5-6; D is ambiguous. CDR3 protein: CASSLGRKNTEAFF. Written as DNA, the CDR3 is TGTGCCAGCAGCTTGGGGCGGAAGAACACTGAAGCTTTCTTT.